The table lists the clone carrying this T cell receptor (beta chain) with a count of one. This specimen comes from a study of blood T cell repertoires in COVID-19. Clones were sequenced by immunoSEQ multiplex PCR, and TCRdb holds only the in-frame ones, with some missing. The sample consists of around 140,000 clones, about nine tenths of them appearing once. Germline V gene data show CDR1 as MDHEN and CDR2 as SYDVKM. V was cut by 5 bases and J by 0 bases, with 11 bases left in between. The CDR3 is made up of 15 amino acids. The chain combines TRBV28 with TRBJ1-3; D is ambiguous. The sample was PBMCs or T cells enriched from blood (not recorded which). The sequence was collected from a woman aged 40 to 55 who had been exposed to COVID-19. The CDR3 region is CASSLVRSSGNTIYF. CDR3 nucleotides: TGTGCCAGCAGTCTAGTAAGGAGCTCTGGAAACACCATATATTTT.